The 27 T cell receptor beta chains below all came from one sample that was sequenced in a study of identical twins. TCRdb itself ran the 5' RACE reads through MiXCR, one entry per CDR3 protein. The table lists fewer than 900,000 distinct CDR3 sequences, around a sixth of them singletons. The sample also formed part of further work on T cells expressing NK-cell markers.

Specimen: PBMCs. Receptors originate from a woman younger than 30 in good health.

This clonotype was seen ten or more times. V and J are TRBV20-1 and TRBJ2-2, with a possible D match to TRBD2 (5 bases). Germline CDR1 is DFQATT and CDR2 is SNEGSKA (reference sequence). V was pared by 2 bases and J by 8 bases, with 12 bases between. The CDR3 extends over 13 amino acids. The CDR3 nucleotides are TGCAGTGCTAGACCTACTAGTAATGGGGAGCTGTTTTTT. Translation gives CSARPTSNGELFF.

This clonotype has ten or more counts. The V call is TRBV7-2, the J call TRBJ1-5, with unresolved D. This CDR3 is built from 12 residues. Germline V gene lookup returns CDR1 SGHTA and CDR2 FQGNSA. V lost 1 base to trimming and J lost 9 bases, with 7 bases between them. CDR3 in DNA: TGTGCCAGCAGCTTAGGAGTGCGGCCCCAGCATTTT. It yields the protein CASSLGVRPQHF. Full variable domain (rest looked up from reference TRBV7-2 and TRBJ1-5): GAGVSQSPSNKVTEKGKDVELRCDPISGHTALYWYRQSLGQGLEFLIYFQGNSAPDKSGLPSDRFSAERTGGSVSTLTIQRTQQEDSAVYLCASSLGVRPQHFGDGTRLSIL.

The chain has TRBV12-5 and TRBJ1-5; D ambiguous. CDR1 is LGHNT, CDR2 FRNRAP, per germline. The CDR3 runs 12 residues. Deletions cut 7 bases from V and 2 bases from J, with 6 bases between. The CDR3 loop is CASARGNQPQHF. The CDR3 bases are TGTGCTAGTGCCCGGGGCAATCAGCCCCAGCATTTT.

This clonotype has ten or more counts. The chain recombines TRBV9 with TRBJ2-1; D unclear. Germline CDR1 SGDLS, CDR2 YYNGEE. The V and J ends lost 1 base and 6 bases respectively, with 5 bases between them. The CDR3 extends over 12 amino acids. The CDR3 here is CASSVTFNEQFF. The CDR3 nucleotides read TGTGCCAGCAGCGTAACGTTCAATGAGCAGTTCTTC.

This rearrangement joins TRBV20-1 to TRBJ2-1; the D gene is possibly TRBD1 (6 bases). Germline CDR1 DFQATT, CDR2 SNEGSKA (reference sequence). The CDR3 spans 14 residues. V was pared by 5 bases and J by 6 bases, with 17 bases between. The CDR3 region has the DNA TGCAGTGCTCCTAGGGGGTCCGGGATCAATGAGCAGTTCTTC. Translation gives CSAPRGSGINEQFF.

The chain couples TRBV6-1 to TRBJ2-4, with unresolved D. From germline, CDR1 is MNHNS and CDR2 SASEGT. V lost 10 bases and J lost 1, with 17 bases in between. The CDR3 loop spans 15 amino acids. DNA for the CDR3: TGTGCCACCTCACCTAGGAGCTCGGCCAAAAACATTCAGTACTTC. Protein: CATSPRSSAKNIQYF.

J is TRBJ2-1 and V is TRBV3-1; TRBD2 agrees at 10 bases. CDR3 length: 17 residues. Germline V gene sequence: CDR1 LGHDT, CDR2 YNNKEL (reference sequence). V was pared by 3 bases and J by 6 bases, with 11 bases of the junction left unmatched. CDR3 sequence reads: CASSHGSAGGLFNEQFF. The CDR3 DNA sequence: TGTGCCAGCAGCCATGGCTCAGCGGGGGGGCTATTCAATGAGCAGTTCTTC.

V gene TRBV7-8 combines with J gene TRBJ2-6; TRBD2 matches 8 bases. This CDR3 comprises 18 residues. Germline V gene data show CDR1 as SGHVS and CDR2 as FQNEAQ. V trimming: 5 bases; J trimming: 4 bases; junction bases outside the gene matches: 13. The CDR3 coding sequence is TGTGCCAGCAGCCCCCTGACGGGAGGGCAAGAAGGGGCCAACGTCCTGACTTTC. This sequence encodes CASSPLTGGQEGANVLTF.

V usage is TRBV18 and J usage is TRBJ2-1, with 10 nucleotides matching TRBD1. J was trimmed by 8 bases and V by 4 bases; bases with no gene match: 8. Germline CDR1 and CDR2: KGHSH and LQKENI. CDR3 length equals 15 residues. The CDR3 coding sequence is TGTGCCAGCTCACTAAACCGGGACAGGGGTTATGAGCAGTTCTTC. This translates into CASSLNRDRGYEQFF.

Concerning this clonotype: This sequence may be a read error, since a much larger clone differs from it by one base. The rearrangement links TRBV7-9 to TRBJ1-1; no clear D gene. This CDR3 comprises 13 residues. Germline CDR1 SEHNR, CDR2 FQNEAQ (reference sequence). The germline V and J ends were trimmed by 1 base and 3 bases, with 6 bases remaining between them. The CDR3 here is CASSLEQYTEAFF. The CDR3 bases are TGTGCCAGCAGCTTAGAACAGTACACTGAAGCTTTCTTT.

This clonotype occurred a few times. The chain couples TRBV24-1 to TRBJ1-2, with a weak D call TRBD1 (5 bases). This CDR3 comprises 14 residues. Germline V gives CDR1 KGHDR, CDR2 SFDVKD. The V end was cut by 4 bases, the J end by 0 bases, with 8 bases between. The CDR3 nucleotides read TGTGCCACCAGTGACCCGACAGCTAACTATGGCTACACCTTC. Residues: CATSDPTANYGYTF.

This clonotype has just a few counts. The V and J genes are TRBV9 and TRBJ2-1, with TRBD2 identical over 7 bases. CDR1 is SGDLS and CDR2 is YYNGEE in the germline V gene. Germline trimming cut 1 base from V and 4 bases from J; bases unmatched to any gene: 2. The CDR3 covers 14 residues. In DNA form, the CDR3 reads TGTGCCAGCAGCGTACTAGCGGAGTACAATGAGCAGTTCTTC. It translates to CASSVLAEYNEQFF.

The rearrangement joins TRBV12-3 or TRBV12-4 to TRBJ2-1; D not resolved. This CDR3 spans 13 amino acids. V was trimmed by 6 bases and J by 8 bases, leaving 14 bases between them. Here the CDR3 DNA reads TGTGCCAGCAGCCGCCCCCCATGGCATGAGCAGTTCTTC. Residues: CASSRPPWHEQFF.

The CDR3 is CASSLGIVGPGELFF. As DNA, the CDR3 is TGTGCCAGCAGTTTGGGAATCGTTGGGCCCGGGGAGCTGTTTTTT. The chain employs TRBV27 and TRBJ2-2; no firm D call. V lost 3 bases, J lost 6 bases, and 14 bases lay in between. Germline assignment: CDR1 MNHEY and CDR2 SMNVEV (reference sequence). The CDR3 has 15 amino acids.

This clonotype has just a few counts. The rearrangement links TRBV5-1 to TRBJ1-2, with 8 bases identical to TRBD1. Germline loops: CDR1 SGHRS, CDR2 YFSETQ. Trimming at V came to 4 bases and at J to 1 base, leaving 6 bases not matched to a gene. CDR3 length: 15 residues. The DNA for the CDR3 is TGCGCCAGCAGCCCGGGGACAGGCGATAACTATGGCTACACCTTC. This sequence encodes CASSPGTGDNYGYTF.

The chain combines TRBV5-5 with TRBJ2-1, with D maybe TRBD2 (6 bases). Germline CDR1 reads SGHKS; CDR2 reads YYEKEE (reference sequence). The CDR3 totals 13 residues. The germline V and J ends were trimmed by 3 bases and 5 bases, with 9 bases remaining between them. CDR3 in DNA: TGTGCCAGCAGCTCCGGGAGCGACAATGAGCAGTTCTTC. As protein: CASSSGSDNEQFF.

The J gene is TRBJ1-1, the V gene TRBV7-6; the D gene is possibly TRBD1 (6 bases). The CDR3 length is 15 residues. CDR1 and CDR2 from the germline V gene are SGHVS and FNYEAQ. Trimming removed 3 bases from V and 2 bases from J, with 13 bases in between. The DNA of the CDR3 is TGTGCCAGCAGCTTCACCCGGGGGGCCAACACTGAAGCTTTCTTT. It is translated as CASSFTRGANTEAFF.

This chain joins TRBV20-1 and TRBJ2-5, with TRBD2 identical over 7 bases. The germline CDR1 and CDR2 sequences are DFQATT and SNEGSKA (reference sequence). The trim removed 8 bases at V and 7 bases at J, leaving 13 bases unmatched. There are 13 residues in the CDR3. In nucleotides, the CDR3 is TGCAGTACCCCTTCGGCGGGAGTCGGGACCCAGTACTTC. Translation: CSTPSAGVGTQYF.

The rearrangement joins TRBV6-5 to TRBJ2-2; no clear D gene. V dropped 2 bases and J dropped 0 bases, with 7 bases sitting between them. The CDR3 is made up of 15 amino acids. Looked up from germline, CDR1 is MNHEY and CDR2 is SVGAGI. CDR3 DNA sequence: TGTGCCAGCAGTTACGGTCAGCCGAACACCGGGGAGCTGTTTTTT. This gives the protein CASSYGQPNTGELFF.

This clonotype turned up a few times. The chain carries TRBV3-1 and TRBJ2-1; D uncertain. Trimming stripped 0 bases from V and 5 bases from J, with 14 bases between. The CDR3 has 16 amino acids. The germline V gene has CDR1 LGHDT and CDR2 YNNKEL (reference sequence). CDR3 nucleotide sequence: TGTGCCAGCAGCCAAGAACAAACTCCTCCTAACAATGAGCAGTTCTTC. As protein: CASSQEQTPPNNEQFF.

The rearrangement links TRBV2 to TRBJ2-7; D unresolved. Looked up from germline, CDR1 is SNHLY and CDR2 is FYNNEI. The CDR3 has 13 amino acids. V lost 7 bases to trimming and J lost 7 bases, with 17 bases between them. CDR3 nucleotide sequence: TGTGCCAGCAATGGCAGAGAGACTCGGGAGCAGTACTTC. The encoded protein is CASNGRETREQYF.

The chain combines TRBV6-2 or TRBV6-3 with TRBJ2-1; 7 positions agree with TRBD2. CDR1 MNHEY and CDR2 SVGEGT come from the germline V gene. Trimming at V came to 7 bases and at J to 6 bases, leaving 9 bases not matched to a gene. The CDR3 consists of 14 residues. The CDR3 DNA reads as TGTGCCAGCATAAGGGCGGGGGTAAGCAATGAGCAGTTCTTC. Protein product: CASIRAGVSNEQFF.

J is TRBJ2-1 and V is TRBV7-2; 7 bases align to TRBD2. The V and J ends lost 8 bases and 10 bases, in that order; junction bases with no gene match: 14. This CDR3 is 14 amino acids long. Germline-derived CDR1 and CDR2 are SGHTA and FQGNSA. CDR3 nucleotides: TGTGCCAGCGGACGACTAGCCCTCCTAAGCGAGCAGTTCTTC. As protein: CASGRLALLSEQFF.

This clonotype was detected only a few times. V gene TRBV5-1 combines with J gene TRBJ2-1, with 12 bases that match TRBD2. The CDR3 covers 15 residues. Germline V gene lookup returns CDR1 SGHRS and CDR2 YFSETQ. Trimming at V came to 3 bases and at J to 7 bases, leaving 5 bases not matched to a gene. CDR3 DNA sequence: TGCGCCAGCAGCTCGACTAGCGGGAGTTTTAATGAGCAGTTCTTC. The encoded protein is CASSSTSGSFNEQFF.

This chain joins TRBV18 and TRBJ1-4; D call uncertain. The CDR3 is made up of 16 amino acids. Germline V CDR1 and CDR2: KGHSH, LQKENI. V was cut by 8 bases and J by 0 bases, with 16 bases left in between. The CDR3 loop reads CASRREAGATNEKLFF. The CDR3 DNA follows: TGTGCCAGCCGACGCGAGGCTGGGGCAACTAATGAAAAACTGTTTTTT.

The V call is TRBV19, the J call TRBJ2-2; 7 nucleotides line up with TRBD1. In germline, CDR1 is LNHDA, CDR2 SQIVND (reference sequence). The length of the CDR3 is 14 residues. J gave up 6 bases and V 5 bases, and 6 bases lay outside the gene matches. The CDR3 DNA sequence: TGTGCCAGTAGTTTAGGACAGGAGCCCGGGGAGCTGTTTTTT. It codes for CASSLGQEPGELFF.

At least ten counts were recorded for this clonotype. The rearrangement uses TRBV27 and TRBJ1-2; a possible D gene is TRBD1 (5 bases). Per the germline V gene, CDR1 is MNHEY and CDR2 is SMNVEV (reference sequence). CDR3 length: 13 residues. The V gene lost 4 bases and the J gene lost 6 bases, with 12 bases spanning the gap. CDR3 sequence (DNA): TGTGCCAGCAGTTCATCAGGGCGGCATGGCTACACCTTC. Translating gives CASSSSGRHGYTF.